This T cell receptor beta chain was sequenced during a study of response to subunit inactivated influenza vaccine. Study-wide results and caveats: With each seasonal influenza vaccination, the authors suggested, few new T cells are recruited.

Looked up from germline, CDR1 is MDHEN and CDR2 is SYDVKM. CDR3 length: 16 residues. Losses at the gene ends were 6 bases for V and 5 bases for J; bases not matched to a gene: 14. MiXCR, applied by TCRdb to the RT-PCR reads, yields one record per CDR3 protein. The sample holds over 400,000 distinct CDR3 sequences, approximately 11% seen once. Of note for this clonotype: No antigen is known for it.

Source: PBMCs from blood, taken more than 35 days after vaccination. This receptor was taken from a man aged 45 to 65 who received an inactivated influenza vaccine. This sequence joins TRBV28 and TRBJ2-7; 9 bases map to TRBD2. For the CDR3, the DNA is TGTGCCAGCAGCTTTACCGGGACTAGCTTTGACAACGAGCAGTACTTC. It codes for CASSFTGTSFDNEQYF.